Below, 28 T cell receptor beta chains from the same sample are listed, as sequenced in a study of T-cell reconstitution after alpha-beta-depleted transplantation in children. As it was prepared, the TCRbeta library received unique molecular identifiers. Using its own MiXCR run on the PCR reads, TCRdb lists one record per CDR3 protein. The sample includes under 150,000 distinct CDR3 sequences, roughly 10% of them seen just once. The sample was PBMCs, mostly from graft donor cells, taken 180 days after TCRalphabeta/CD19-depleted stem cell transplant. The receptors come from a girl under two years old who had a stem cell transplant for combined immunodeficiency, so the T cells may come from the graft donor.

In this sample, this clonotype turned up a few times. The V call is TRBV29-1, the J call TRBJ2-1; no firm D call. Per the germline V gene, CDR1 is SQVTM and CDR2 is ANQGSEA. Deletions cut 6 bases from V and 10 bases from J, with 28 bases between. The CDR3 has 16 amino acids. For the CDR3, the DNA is TGCAGCGTACGTCTGGGCGGCGGAGCCAAAACGAGGGAGCAGTTCTTC. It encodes CSVRLGGGAKTREQFF.

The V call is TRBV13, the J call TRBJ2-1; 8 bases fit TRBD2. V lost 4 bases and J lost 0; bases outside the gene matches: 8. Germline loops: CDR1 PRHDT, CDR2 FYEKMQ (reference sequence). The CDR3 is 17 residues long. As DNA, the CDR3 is TGTGCCAGCAGCTCTCAAGCGGGGGCCTACTCCTACAATGAGCAGTTCTTC. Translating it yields CASSSQAGAYSYNEQFF.

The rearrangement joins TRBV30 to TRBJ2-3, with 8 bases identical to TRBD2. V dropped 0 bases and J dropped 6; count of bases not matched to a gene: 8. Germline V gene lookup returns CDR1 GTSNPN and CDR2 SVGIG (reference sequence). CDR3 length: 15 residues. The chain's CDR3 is CAWSVGAGGADTQYF. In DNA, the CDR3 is TGTGCCTGGAGTGTAGGTGCGGGAGGTGCGGATACGCAGTATTTT.

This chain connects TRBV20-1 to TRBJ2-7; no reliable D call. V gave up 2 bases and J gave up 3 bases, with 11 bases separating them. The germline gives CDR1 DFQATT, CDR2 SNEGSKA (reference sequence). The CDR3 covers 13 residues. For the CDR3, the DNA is TGCAGTGCTAGACTGGCCGATGGCTACGAGCAGTACTTC. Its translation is CSARLADGYEQYF.

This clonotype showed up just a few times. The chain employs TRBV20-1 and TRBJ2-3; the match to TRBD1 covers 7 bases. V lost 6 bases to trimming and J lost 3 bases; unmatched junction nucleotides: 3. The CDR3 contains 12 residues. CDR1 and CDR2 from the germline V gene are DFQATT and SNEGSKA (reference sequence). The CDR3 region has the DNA TGCAGTGCCACAGGGGAAACAGATACGCAGTATTTT. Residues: CSATGETDTQYF.

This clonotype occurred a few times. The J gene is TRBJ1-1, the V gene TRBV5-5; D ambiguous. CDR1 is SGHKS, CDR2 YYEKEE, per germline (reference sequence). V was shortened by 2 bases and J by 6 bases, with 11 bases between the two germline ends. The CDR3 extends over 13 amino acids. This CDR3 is CASSFVRWAEAFF. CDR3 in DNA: TGTGCCAGCAGCTTTGTCCGGTGGGCTGAAGCTTTCTTT. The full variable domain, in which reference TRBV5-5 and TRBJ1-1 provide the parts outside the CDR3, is DAGVTQSPTHLIKTRGQQVTLRCSPISGHKSVSWYQQVLGQGPQFIFQYYEKEERGRGNFPDRFSARQFPNYSSELNVNALLLGDSALYLCASSFVRWAEAFFGQGTRLTVV.

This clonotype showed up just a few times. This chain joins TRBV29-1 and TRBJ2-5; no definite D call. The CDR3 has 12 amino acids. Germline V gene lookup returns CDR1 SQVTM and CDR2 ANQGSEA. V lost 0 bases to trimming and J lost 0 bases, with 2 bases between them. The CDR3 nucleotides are TGCAGCGTTGAAGAGTACCAAGAGACCCAGTACTTC. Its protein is CSVEEYQETQYF.

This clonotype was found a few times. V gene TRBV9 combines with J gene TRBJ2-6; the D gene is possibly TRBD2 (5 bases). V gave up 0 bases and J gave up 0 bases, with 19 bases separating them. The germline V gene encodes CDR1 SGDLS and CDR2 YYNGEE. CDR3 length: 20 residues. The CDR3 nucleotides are TGTGCCAGCAGCGTAGCAGCGGTGGGCCGGTCGGGCTCTGGGGCCAACGTCCTGACTTTC. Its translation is CASSVAAVGRSGSGANVLTF.

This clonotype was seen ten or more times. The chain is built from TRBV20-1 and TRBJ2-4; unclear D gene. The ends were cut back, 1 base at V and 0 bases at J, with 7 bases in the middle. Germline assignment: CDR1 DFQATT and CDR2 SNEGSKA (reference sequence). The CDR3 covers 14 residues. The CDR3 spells CSARAPLAKNIQYF. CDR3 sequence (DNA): TGCAGTGCTAGAGCTCCCTTAGCCAAAAACATTCAGTACTTC.

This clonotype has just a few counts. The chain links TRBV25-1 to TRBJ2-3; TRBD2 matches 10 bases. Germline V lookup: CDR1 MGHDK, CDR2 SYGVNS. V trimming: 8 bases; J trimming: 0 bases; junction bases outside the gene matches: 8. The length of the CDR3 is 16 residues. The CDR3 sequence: CASALSTSGSTDTQYF. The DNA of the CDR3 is TGTGCCAGCGCCCTCTCGACTAGCGGGAGCACAGATACGCAGTATTTT.

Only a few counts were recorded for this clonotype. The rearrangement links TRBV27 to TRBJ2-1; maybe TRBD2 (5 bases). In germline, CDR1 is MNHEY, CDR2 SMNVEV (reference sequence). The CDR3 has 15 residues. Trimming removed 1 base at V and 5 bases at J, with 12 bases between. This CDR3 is CASSLLPGRHNEQFF. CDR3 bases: TGTGCCAGCAGTTTATTACCGGGAAGGCACAATGAGCAGTTCTTC.

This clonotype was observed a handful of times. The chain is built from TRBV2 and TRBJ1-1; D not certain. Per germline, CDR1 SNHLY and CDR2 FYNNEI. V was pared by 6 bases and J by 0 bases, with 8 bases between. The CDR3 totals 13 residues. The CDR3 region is CASSGPMNTEAFF. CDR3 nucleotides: TGTGCCAGCAGCGGACCCATGAACACTGAAGCTTTCTTT.

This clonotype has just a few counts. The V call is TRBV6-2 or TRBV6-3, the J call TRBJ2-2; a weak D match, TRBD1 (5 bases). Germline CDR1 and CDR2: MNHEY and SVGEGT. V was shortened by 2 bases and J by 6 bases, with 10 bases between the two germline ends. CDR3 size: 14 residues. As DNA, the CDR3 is TGTGCCAGCAGTTACCTTCCCAGGGCCGGGGAGCTGTTTTTT. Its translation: CASSYLPRAGELFF.

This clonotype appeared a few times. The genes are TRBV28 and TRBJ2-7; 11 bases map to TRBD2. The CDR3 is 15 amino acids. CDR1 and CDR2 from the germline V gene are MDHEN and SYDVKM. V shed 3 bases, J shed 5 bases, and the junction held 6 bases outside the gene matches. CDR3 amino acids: CASSFSGGASNEQYF. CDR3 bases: TGTGCCAGCAGTTTTAGCGGGGGGGCCTCGAACGAGCAGTACTTC.

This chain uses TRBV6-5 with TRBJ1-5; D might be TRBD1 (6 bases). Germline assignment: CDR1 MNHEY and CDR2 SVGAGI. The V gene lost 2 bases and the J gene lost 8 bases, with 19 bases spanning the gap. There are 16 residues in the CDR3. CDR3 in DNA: TGTGCCAGCAGTTACAGCCTCGCGGACAGAGGGGAGCCCCAGCATTTT. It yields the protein CASSYSLADRGEPQHF.

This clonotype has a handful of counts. The CDR3 here is CASSQDRNEQFF. Here the CDR3 DNA reads TGTGCCAGCAGCCAAGACAGGAATGAGCAGTTCTTC. The rearrangement links TRBV14 to TRBJ2-1; no clear D. CDR3 length equals 12 residues. CDR1 and CDR2 (germline): SGHDN, FVKESK. Trimming pared 0 bases from V and 7 bases from J, leaving 4 bases between.

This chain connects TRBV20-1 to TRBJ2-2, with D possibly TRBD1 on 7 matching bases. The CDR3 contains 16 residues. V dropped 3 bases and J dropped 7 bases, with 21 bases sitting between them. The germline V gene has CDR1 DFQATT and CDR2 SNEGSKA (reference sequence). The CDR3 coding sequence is TGCAGTGCTAGTCCAGGGGGGTCGGTGAAAAGCGGGGAGCTGTTTTTT. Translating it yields CSASPGGSVKSGELFF.

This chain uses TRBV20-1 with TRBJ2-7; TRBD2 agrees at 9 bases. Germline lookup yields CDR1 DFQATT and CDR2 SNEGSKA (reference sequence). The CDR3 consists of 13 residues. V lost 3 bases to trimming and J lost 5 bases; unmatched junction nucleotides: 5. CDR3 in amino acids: CSASWLAGNEQYF. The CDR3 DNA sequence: TGCAGTGCTAGTTGGCTAGCGGGAAACGAGCAGTACTTC.

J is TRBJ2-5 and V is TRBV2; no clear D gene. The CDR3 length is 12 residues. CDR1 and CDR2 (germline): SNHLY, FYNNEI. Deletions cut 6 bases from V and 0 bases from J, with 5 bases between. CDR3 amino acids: CASRGNQETQYF. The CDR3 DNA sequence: TGTGCCAGCAGGGGTAACCAAGAGACCCAGTACTTC.

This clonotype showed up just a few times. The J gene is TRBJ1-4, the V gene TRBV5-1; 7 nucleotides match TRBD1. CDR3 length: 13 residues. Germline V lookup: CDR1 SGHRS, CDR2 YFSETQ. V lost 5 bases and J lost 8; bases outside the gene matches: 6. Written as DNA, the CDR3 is TGCGCCAGCAGAGGGCAGGGGGGCGAAAAACTGTTTTTT. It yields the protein CASRGQGGEKLFF.

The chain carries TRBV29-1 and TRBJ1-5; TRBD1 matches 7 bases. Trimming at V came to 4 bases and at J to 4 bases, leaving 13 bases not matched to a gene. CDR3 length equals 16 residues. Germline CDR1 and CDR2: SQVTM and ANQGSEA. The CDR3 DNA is TGCAGCGTTGGAATCACCATGGGGACAGTTAATCAGCCCCAGCATTTT. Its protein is CSVGITMGTVNQPQHF.

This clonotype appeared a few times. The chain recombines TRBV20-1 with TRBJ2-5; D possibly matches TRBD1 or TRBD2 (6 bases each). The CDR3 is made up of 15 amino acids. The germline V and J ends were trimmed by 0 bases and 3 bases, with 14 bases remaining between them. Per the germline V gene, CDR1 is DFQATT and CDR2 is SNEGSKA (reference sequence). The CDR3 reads CSARDPRGAKETQYF. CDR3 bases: TGCAGTGCTAGAGACCCAAGGGGGGCAAAAGAGACCCAGTACTTC.

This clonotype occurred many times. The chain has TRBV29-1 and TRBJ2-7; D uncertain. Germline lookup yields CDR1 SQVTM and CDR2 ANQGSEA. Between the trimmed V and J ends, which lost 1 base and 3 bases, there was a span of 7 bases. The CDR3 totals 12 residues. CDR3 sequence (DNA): TGCAGCGTTGAAGGCCCACTCTACGAGCAGTACTTC. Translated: CSVEGPLYEQYF.

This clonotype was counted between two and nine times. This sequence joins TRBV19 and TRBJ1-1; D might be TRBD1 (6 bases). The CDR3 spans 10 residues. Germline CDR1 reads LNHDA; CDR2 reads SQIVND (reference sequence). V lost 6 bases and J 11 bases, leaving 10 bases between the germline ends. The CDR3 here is CASSSGEAFF. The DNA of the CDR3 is TGTGCCAGTAGCTCAGGGGAGGCTTTCTTT. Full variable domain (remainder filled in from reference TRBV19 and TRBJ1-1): DGGITQSPKYLFRKEGQNVTLSCEQNLNHDAMYWYRQDPGQGLRLIYYSQIVNDFQKGDIAEGYSVSREKKESFPLTVTSAQKNPTAFYLCASSSGEAFFGQGTRLTVV.

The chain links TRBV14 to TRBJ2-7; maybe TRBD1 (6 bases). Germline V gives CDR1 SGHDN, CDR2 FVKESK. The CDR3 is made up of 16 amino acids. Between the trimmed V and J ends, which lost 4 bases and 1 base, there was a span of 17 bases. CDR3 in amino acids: CASSPGTPIVSYEQYF. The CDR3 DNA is TGTGCCAGCAGCCCCGGGACACCGATCGTGTCCTACGAGCAGTACTTC.

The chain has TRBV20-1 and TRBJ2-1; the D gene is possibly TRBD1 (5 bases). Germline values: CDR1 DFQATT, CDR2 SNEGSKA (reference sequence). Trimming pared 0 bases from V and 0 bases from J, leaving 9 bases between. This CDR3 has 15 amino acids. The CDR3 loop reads CSARDGDSSYNEQFF. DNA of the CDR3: TGCAGTGCTAGAGATGGAGACAGCTCCTACAATGAGCAGTTCTTC.

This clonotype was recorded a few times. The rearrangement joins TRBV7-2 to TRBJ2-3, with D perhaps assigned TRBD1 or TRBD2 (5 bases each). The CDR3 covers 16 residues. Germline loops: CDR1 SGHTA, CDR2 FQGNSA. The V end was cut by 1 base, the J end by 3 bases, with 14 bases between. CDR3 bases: TGTGCCAGCAGCTTAGTTGGGGACCTGGGGACAGATACGCAGTATTTT. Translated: CASSLVGDLGTDTQYF.

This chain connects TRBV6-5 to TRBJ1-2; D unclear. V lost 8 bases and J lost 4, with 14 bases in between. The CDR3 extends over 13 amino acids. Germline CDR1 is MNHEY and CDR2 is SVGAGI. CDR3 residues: CASRNGRLYGYTF. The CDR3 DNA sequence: TGTGCCAGCCGGAACGGACGGCTCTATGGCTACACCTTC.